Sequencing of this T cell receptor (beta chain) was carried out in a study of control samples from healthy donors and cancer patients. TCRdb's table, derived via immunoSEQ multiplex PCR, lists solely in-frame clones and lacks some. The sample has around 75,000 clones, 80% to 95% seen once. V lost 4 bases, J lost 4 bases, and 10 bases lay in between. The germline gives CDR1 LNHDA, CDR2 SQIVND (reference sequence). The CDR3 totals 13 residues. Sequencing was carried out using blood. This TCR was sampled from a woman in her sixties or seventies in good health. The V and J genes are TRBV19 and TRBJ2-5; D might be TRBD1 (6 bases). The CDR3 DNA follows: TGTGCCAGTAGTAACCGGGACACAGAGACCCAGTACTTC. Its translation is CASSNRDTETQYF.